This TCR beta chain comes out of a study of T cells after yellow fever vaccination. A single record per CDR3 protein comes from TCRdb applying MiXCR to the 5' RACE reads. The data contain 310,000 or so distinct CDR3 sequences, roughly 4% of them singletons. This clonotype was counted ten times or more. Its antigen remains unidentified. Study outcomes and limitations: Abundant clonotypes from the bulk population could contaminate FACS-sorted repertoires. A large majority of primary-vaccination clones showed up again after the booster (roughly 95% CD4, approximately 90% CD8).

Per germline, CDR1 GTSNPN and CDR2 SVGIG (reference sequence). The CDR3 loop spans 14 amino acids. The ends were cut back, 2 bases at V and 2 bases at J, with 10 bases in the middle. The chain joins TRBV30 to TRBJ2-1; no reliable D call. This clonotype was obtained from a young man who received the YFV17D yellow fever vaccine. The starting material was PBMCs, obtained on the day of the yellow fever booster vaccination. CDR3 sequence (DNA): TGTGCCTGGAGTCTCCAGGACGCCTACAATGAGCAGTTCTTC. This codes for CAWSLQDAYNEQFF.